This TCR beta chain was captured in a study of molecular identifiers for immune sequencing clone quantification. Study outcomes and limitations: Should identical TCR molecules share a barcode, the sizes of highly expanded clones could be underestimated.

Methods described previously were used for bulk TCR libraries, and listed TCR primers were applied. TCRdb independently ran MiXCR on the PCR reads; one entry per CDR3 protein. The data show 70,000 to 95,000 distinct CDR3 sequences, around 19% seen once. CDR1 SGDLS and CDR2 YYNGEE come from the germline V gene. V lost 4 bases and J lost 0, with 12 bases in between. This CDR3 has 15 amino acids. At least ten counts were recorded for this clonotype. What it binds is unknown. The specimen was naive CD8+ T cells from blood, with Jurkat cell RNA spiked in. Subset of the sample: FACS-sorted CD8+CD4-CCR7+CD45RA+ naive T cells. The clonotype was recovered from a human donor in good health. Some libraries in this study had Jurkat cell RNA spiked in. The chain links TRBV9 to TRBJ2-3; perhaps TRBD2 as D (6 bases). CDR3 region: CASSPWRDSTDTQYF. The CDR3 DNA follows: TGTGCCAGCAGCCCCTGGAGGGACAGCACAGATACGCAGTATTTT.